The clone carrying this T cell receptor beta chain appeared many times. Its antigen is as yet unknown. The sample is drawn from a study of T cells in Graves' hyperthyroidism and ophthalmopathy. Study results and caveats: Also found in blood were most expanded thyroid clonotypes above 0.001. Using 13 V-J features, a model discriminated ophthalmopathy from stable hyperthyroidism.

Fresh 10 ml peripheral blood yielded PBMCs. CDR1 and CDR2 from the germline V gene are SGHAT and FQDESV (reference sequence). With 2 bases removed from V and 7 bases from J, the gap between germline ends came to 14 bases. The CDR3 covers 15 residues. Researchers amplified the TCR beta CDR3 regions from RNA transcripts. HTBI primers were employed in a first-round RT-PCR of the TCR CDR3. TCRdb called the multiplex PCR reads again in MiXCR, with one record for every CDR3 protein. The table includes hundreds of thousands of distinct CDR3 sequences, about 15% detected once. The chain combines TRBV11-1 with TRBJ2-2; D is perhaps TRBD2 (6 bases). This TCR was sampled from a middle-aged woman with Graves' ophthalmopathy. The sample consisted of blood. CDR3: CASSLLEGNGGELFF. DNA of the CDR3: TGTGCCAGCAGCTTATTGGAGGGTAATGGCGGGGAGCTGTTTTTT.